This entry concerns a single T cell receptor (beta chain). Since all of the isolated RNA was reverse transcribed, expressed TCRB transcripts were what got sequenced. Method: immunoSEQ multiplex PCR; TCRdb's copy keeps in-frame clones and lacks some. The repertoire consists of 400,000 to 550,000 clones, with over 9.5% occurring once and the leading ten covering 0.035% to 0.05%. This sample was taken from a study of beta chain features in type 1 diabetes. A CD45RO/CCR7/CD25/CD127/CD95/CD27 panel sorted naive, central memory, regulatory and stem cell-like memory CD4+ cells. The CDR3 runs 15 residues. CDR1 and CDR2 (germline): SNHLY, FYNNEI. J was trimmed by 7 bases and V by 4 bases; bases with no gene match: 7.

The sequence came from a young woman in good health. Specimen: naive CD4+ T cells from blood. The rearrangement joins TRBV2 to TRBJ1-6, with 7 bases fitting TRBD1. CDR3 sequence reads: CASSGQGSGNSPLHF. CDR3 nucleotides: TGTGCCAGCAGTGGACAGGGTTCTGGAAATTCACCCCTCCACTTT.